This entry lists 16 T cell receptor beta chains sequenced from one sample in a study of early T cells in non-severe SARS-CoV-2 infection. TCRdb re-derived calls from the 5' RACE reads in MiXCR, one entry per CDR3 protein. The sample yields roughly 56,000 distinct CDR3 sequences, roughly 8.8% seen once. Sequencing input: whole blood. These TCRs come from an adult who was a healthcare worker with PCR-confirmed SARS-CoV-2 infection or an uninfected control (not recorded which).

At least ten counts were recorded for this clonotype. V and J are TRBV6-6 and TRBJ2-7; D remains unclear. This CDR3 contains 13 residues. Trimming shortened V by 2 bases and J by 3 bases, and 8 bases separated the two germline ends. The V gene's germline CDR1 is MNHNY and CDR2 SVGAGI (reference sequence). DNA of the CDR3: TGTGCCAGCAGTTACGACCCTCGCTACGAGCAGTACGTC. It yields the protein CASSYDPRYEQYV.

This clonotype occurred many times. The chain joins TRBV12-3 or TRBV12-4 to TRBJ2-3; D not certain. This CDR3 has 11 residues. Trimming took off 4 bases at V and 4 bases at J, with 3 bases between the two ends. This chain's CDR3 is CASSSADTQYF. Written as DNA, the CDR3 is TGTGCCAGCAGTTCTGCAGATACGCAGTATTTT.

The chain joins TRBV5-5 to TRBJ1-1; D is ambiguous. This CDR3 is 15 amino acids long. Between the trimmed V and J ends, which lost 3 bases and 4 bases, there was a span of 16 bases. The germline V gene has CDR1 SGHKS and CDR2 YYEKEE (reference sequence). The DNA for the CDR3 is TGTGCCAGCAGCTGGCAACTCGCCGCGGGCACTGAAGCTTTCTTT. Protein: CASSWQLAAGTEAFF.

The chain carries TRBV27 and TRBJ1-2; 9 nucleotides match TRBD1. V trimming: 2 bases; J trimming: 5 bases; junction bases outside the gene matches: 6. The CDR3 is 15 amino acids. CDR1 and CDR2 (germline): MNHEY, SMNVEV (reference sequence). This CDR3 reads CASSLTGTGRYGYTF. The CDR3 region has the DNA TGTGCCAGCAGTTTAACCGGGACAGGGAGGTATGGCTACACCTTC.

CDR3 in DNA: TGTGCCACCCTAGGCGGCGGGGAGCTGTTTTTT. Translated: CATLGGGELFF. V and J are TRBV19 and TRBJ2-2; no firm D call. Germline lookup yields CDR1 LNHDA and CDR2 SQIVND (reference sequence). This CDR3 has 11 residues. V lost 10 bases, J lost 7 bases, and 10 bases lay in between.

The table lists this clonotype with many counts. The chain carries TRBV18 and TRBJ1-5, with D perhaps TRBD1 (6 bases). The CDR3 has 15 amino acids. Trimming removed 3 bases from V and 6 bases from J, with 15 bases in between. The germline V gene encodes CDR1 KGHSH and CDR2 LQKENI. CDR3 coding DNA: TGTGCCAGCTCACCGGGCTCGAGGGGGGGTCAGCCCCAGCATTTT. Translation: CASSPGSRGGQPQHF.

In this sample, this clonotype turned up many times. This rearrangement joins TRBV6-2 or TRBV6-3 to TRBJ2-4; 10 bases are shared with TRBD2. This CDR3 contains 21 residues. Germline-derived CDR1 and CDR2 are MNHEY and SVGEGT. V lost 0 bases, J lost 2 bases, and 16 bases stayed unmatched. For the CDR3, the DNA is TGTGCCAGCAGTTACTCGATTCGGCGAGCGGGGGGGCCGTCAACCAAAAACATTCAGTACTTC. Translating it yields CASSYSIRRAGGPSTKNIQYF.

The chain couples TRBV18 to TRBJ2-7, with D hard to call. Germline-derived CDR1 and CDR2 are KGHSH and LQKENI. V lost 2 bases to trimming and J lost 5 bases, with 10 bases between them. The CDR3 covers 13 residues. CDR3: CASSPGMGNEQYV. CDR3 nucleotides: TGTGCCAGCTCACCAGGGATGGGGAACGAGCAGTACGTC.

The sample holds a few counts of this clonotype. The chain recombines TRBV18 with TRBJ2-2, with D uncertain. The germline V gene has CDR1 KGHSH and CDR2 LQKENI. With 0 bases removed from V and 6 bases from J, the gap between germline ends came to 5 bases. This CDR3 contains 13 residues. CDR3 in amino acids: CASSPPNAGELFF. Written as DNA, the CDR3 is TGTGCCAGCTCACCACCGAATGCCGGGGAGCTGTTTTTT.

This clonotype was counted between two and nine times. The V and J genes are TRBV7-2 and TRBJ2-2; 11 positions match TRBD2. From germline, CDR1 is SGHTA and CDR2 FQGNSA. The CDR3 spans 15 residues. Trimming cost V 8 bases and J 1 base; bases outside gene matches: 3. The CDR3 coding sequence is TGTGCCAGCTATAGCGGGGGGGAGAACACCGGGGAGCTGTTTTTT. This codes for CASYSGGENTGELFF.

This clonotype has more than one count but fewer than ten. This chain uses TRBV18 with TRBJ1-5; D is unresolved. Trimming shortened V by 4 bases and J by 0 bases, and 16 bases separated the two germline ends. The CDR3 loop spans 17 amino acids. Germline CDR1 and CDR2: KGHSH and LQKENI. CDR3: CASSLRITRNSNQPQHF. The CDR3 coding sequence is TGTGCCAGCTCACTCCGGATCACCCGTAATAGCAATCAGCCCCAGCATTTT.

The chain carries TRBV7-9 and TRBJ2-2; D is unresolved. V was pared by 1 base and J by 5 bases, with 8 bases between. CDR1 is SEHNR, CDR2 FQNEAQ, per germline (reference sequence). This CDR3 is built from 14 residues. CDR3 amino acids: CASSLVSGTGELFF. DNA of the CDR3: TGTGCCAGCAGCTTAGTTTCTGGGACCGGGGAGCTGTTTTTT.

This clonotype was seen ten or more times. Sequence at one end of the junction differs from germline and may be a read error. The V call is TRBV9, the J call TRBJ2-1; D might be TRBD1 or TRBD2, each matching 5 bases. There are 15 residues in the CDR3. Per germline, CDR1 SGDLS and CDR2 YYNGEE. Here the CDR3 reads CVSSSRGTGYNEQFF. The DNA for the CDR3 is TGTGTCAGCAGCTCCCGAGGGACGGGATACAATGAGCAGTTCTTC.

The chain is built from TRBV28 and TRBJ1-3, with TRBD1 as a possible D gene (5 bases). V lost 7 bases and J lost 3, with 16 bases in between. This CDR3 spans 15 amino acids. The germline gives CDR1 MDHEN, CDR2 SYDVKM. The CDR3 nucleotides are TGTGCCAGCACCCCAGGAGGGGAGGTTGGAAACACCATATATTTT. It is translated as CASTPGGEVGNTIYF.

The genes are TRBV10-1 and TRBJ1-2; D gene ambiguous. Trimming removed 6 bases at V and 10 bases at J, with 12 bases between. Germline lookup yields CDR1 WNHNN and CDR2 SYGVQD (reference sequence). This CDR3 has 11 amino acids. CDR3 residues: CASRAGPLYTF. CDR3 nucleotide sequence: TGCGCCAGCAGGGCCGGGCCCCTCTACACCTTC.

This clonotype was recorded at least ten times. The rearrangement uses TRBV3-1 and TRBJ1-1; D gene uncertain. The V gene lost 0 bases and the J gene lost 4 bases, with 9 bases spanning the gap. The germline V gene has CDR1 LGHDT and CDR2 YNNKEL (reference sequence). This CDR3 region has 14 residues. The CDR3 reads CASSQDPGGTEAFF. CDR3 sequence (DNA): TGTGCCAGCAGCCAAGACCCTGGTGGCACTGAAGCTTTCTTT.